A single T cell receptor (beta chain) is shown here with its context. The CDR3 extends over 14 amino acids. V lost 3 bases to trimming and J lost 2 bases, with 10 bases between them. Germline V gene lookup returns CDR1 KGHSH and CDR2 LQKENI. Each fraction contributed one roughly 450,000-cell aliquot for sequencing. Data came from immunoSEQ multiplex PCR; TCRdb stores just in-frame clones and leaves some out. The top ten clones hold under 9% of a sample with a few thousand clones, around two thirds of them seen once. This sample is part of a study of coeliac disease. Sequenced input: intraepithelial lymphocytes from the gut. The chain couples TRBV18 to TRBJ2-5; unclear D gene. The receptor's source is a young woman with active celiac disease. CDR3: CASSPENGQETQYF. CDR3 sequence (DNA): TGTGCCAGCTCACCCGAAAACGGGCAAGAGACCCAGTACTTC.